The 10 T cell receptor beta chains in this list originate from one sample, sequenced in a study of CD8+ T cells in alopecia areata. TCR sequencing used cDNA made by reverse transcription of extracted RNA. Clones were sequenced by immunoSEQ multiplex PCR, and TCRdb holds only the in-frame ones, with some missing. The data contain a few hundred thousand clones, more than 55% of them seen just once; the ten biggest clones take up 0.95% to 1.5%. Indicated treatment: oral pan-JAK inhibitor, 5-10 mg twice daily. Sequenced here: CD4+ T cells sorted from blood, sampled around week 42, from a patient treated with tofacitinib. The receptors shown here come from a human donor with alopecia areata.

This clone was observed a handful of times. V and J are TRBV5-6 and TRBJ2-7; D remains ambiguous. Trimming shortened V by 0 bases and J by 0 bases, and 7 bases separated the two germline ends. CDR1 is SGHDT, CDR2 YYEEEE, per germline. The CDR3 runs to 14 residues. CDR3 loop: CASSLDRVSYEQYF. The CDR3 coding sequence is TGTGCCAGCAGCTTGGATCGTGTCTCCTACGAGCAGTACTTC.

This chain uses TRBV5-1 with TRBJ1-1, with D possibly being TRBD1 (5 bases). The CDR3 consists of 14 residues. Germline CDR1 SGHRS, CDR2 YFSETQ. Trimming removed 4 bases from V and 1 base from J, with 11 bases in between. DNA for the CDR3: TGCGCCAGCAGCAGGGGAGGAAAGAACACTGAAGCTTTCTTT. Translation gives CASSRGGKNTEAFF. The full variable domain, in which reference TRBV5-1 and TRBJ1-1 provide the parts outside the CDR3, is KAGVTQTPRYLIKTRGQQVTLSCSPISGHRSVSWYQQTPGQGLQFLFEYFSETQRNKGNFPGRFSGRQFSNSRSEMNVSTLELGDSALYLCASSRGGKNTEAFFGQGTRLTVV.

V gene TRBV27 combines with J gene TRBJ1-1, with a weak D call TRBD1 (6 bases). This CDR3 is built from 14 residues. The V end lost 6 bases, the J end lost 3 bases, and 14 bases lay between the germline ends. Germline lookup yields CDR1 MNHEY and CDR2 SMNVEV (reference sequence). CDR3 residues: CASSNQGMYTEAFF. CDR3 sequence (DNA): TGTGCCAGCAGCAATCAGGGGATGTACACTGAAGCTTTCTTT.

The chain couples TRBV2 to TRBJ1-1, with D uncertain. The CDR3 consists of 15 residues. Deletions cut 1 base from V and 5 bases from J, with 14 bases between. Germline V gene sequence: CDR1 SNHLY, CDR2 FYNNEI. CDR3 bases: TGTGCCAGCAGTGAAGTAGGTTGGGCCAAGACTGAAGCTTTCTTT. Its translation: CASSEVGWAKTEAFF.

The V call is TRBV30, the J call TRBJ1-2, with a weak D call TRBD1 (5 bases). Trimming cost V 6 bases and J 2 bases, with 13 bases left between them. From germline, CDR1 is GTSNPN and CDR2 SVGIG (reference sequence). This CDR3 is built from 13 residues. In DNA form, the CDR3 reads TGTGCCTGTCCAACTAGGGGAAACTATGGCTACACCTTC. This codes for CACPTRGNYGYTF.

The chain couples TRBV18 to TRBJ2-7; D unclear. Germline V gives CDR1 KGHSH, CDR2 LQKENI. V was cut by 0 bases and J by 7 bases, with 10 bases left in between. CDR3 length: 13 residues. CDR3 in DNA: TGTGCCAGCTCACCACCCGGGTTGAGTGAGCAGTACTTC. Translated, it gives CASSPPGLSEQYF. Full variable domain (remainder filled in from reference TRBV18 and TRBJ2-7): NAGVMQNPRHLVRRRGQEARLRCSPMKGHSHVYWYRQLPEEGLKFMVYLQKENIIDESGMPKERFSAEFPKEGPSILRIQQVVRGDSAAYFCASSPPGLSEQYFGPGTRLTVT.

This chain connects TRBV7-9 to TRBJ2-7, with unresolved D. CDR1 is SEHNR and CDR2 is FQNEAQ in the germline V gene (reference sequence). This CDR3 contains 13 residues. The V and J ends lost 5 bases and 5 bases respectively, with 13 bases between them. Written as DNA, the CDR3 is TGTGCCAGCAGCCGACGTGGGTTCGACGAGCAGTACTTC. Amino acid sequence: CASSRRGFDEQYF.

The chain combines TRBV6-1 with TRBJ2-3, with 9 positions matching TRBD2. The CDR3 spans 15 residues. From germline, CDR1 is MNHNS and CDR2 SASEGT. The ends lost 4 bases at V and 0 bases at J; junction bases unmatched: 2. CDR3 residues: CASSGSGGSTDTQYF. Here the CDR3 DNA reads TGTGCCAGCAGTGGTAGCGGGGGAAGCACAGATACGCAGTATTTT.

The rearrangement joins TRBV5-1 to TRBJ2-3, with D tentatively TRBD2 (6 bases). Trimming pared 4 bases from V and 4 bases from J, leaving 16 bases between. Germline V gene sequence: CDR1 SGHRS, CDR2 YFSETQ. This CDR3 contains 15 residues. The CDR3 bases are TGCGCCAGCAGCACGGAGTTGGGGAGGCCAGATACGCAGTATTTT. Amino acids: CASSTELGRPDTQYF.

This chain connects TRBV30 to TRBJ1-6, with TRBD1 matching 9 bases. The V and J ends lost 3 bases and 8 bases, in that order; junction bases with no gene match: 5. CDR3 size: 14 residues. Germline V CDR1 and CDR2: GTSNPN, SVGIG (reference sequence). The CDR3, as DNA: TGTGCCTGGAGCCGTGGACAGGGGTATTCACCCCTCCACTTT. Its protein is CAWSRGQGYSPLHF.